This is a list of T cell receptor beta chains from one sample in a study of blood T cell repertoires in COVID-19. TCRdb keeps only in-frame clones here, not all; method: immunoSEQ multiplex PCR. This table holds about 140,000 clones, 84% found once. The sequenced material came from peripheral blood. These receptors all stem from a woman of 80 years or more in a cohort sampled during active or convalescent COVID-19. CDR3s include the opening cysteine and the closing phenylalanine or tryptophan. A D gene is named only where the DNA matches it firmly. Expanded clones are given a class, and other clones once, few, many or no size at all.

v_call	j_call	clone_size	d_call	cdr3_nt	cdr3_aa
TRBV3-1/TRBV3-2	TRBJ1-5	few	TRBD1	TGTGCCAGCAGCAAACAGGGGGTCGAGCCCCAGCATTTT	CASSKQGVEPQHF
TRBV5-5	TRBJ2-1	-	TRBD1	TGTGCCAGCAGCCTGGACAGGGCCAATGAGCAGTTCTTC	CASSLDRANEQFF
TRBV5-5	TRBJ2-3	once	TRBD1	TGTGCCAGCAGCCCTTCCCGCCCCGGGACAGGGCTCGGAGATACGCAGTATTTT	CASSPSRPGTGLGDTQYF
TRBV5-1	TRBJ1-2	-	TRBD1	TGCGCCAGCAGCTCGGGAGGGACAGACGGCTATGGCTACACCTTC	CASSSGGTDGYGYTF
TRBV18	TRBJ1-1	-	TRBD1	TGTGCCAGCTCACCTGGACAGGGCAGACGTAGGACTGAAGCTTTCTTT	CASSPGQGRRRTEAFF
TRBV18	TRBJ2-5	-	-	TGTGCCAGCTCACCCCTGACTAGTACTCTGGAGACCCAGTACTTC	CASSPLTSTLETQYF
TRBV6-5	TRBJ2-3	-	TRBD2	TGTGCCAGCAAAATACTAGCGGGGGTAGGAGATACGCAGTATTTT	CASKILAGVGDTQYF
TRBV3-1/TRBV3-2	TRBJ2-2	-	TRBD2	TGTGCCAGCAGCCAAGACCCGGGGGGGGACGGGGAGCTGTTTTTT	CASSQDPGGDGELFF
TRBV28	TRBJ2-1	-	TRBD2	TGTGCCAGTAAAACCGGGACTAGCGGGGGCAATGAGCAGTTCTTC	CASKTGTSGGNEQFF
TRBV6-6	TRBJ1-6	-	-	TGTGCCAGCAGTTTAGACGGGGTACTTAATTCACCCCTCCACTTT	CASSLDGVLNSPLHF
TRBV5-1	TRBJ2-2	-	-	TGCGCCAGCAGCTTGACAGGGATGACCGGGGAGCTGTTTTTT	CASSLTGMTGELFF
TRBV7-2	TRBJ1-2	-	-	TGTGCCAGCAGCCCTACTGGGCGGGTCTACACCTTC	CASSPTGRVYTF
TRBV18	TRBJ1-6	-	TRBD1	TGTGCCAGCTCACAAGGACAGGGGAGTGACAATTCACCCCTCCACTTT	CASSQGQGSDNSPLHF
TRBV18	TRBJ2-3	-	-	TGTGCCAGCTCACCACCCTCCAGGGTAGGAGATACGCAGTATTTT	CASSPPSRVGDTQYF
TRBV12-3/TRBV12-4	TRBJ1-2	-	-	TGTGCCAGCAGAATACAGGGTGGTGGGGGCTACACCTTC	CASRIQGGGGYTF
TRBV7-9	TRBJ2-1	-	-	TGTGCCAGCAGCTTCAGACTTATCAATGAGCAGTTCTTC	CASSFRLINEQFF
TRBV5-4	TRBJ2-1	-	TRBD2	TGTGCCAGCAGCGACGGGACTAGTAGGAATGAGCAGTTCTTC	CASSDGTSRNEQFF
TRBV2	TRBJ2-1	-	-	TGTGCCAGCAGTGAAGGACTATTGGGGGGCAATGAGCAGTTCTTC	CASSEGLLGGNEQFF
TRBV6-6	TRBJ1-2	-	-	TGTGCCAGCAGTTACCGTACCGGGACATTAGATGGCTACACCTTC	CASSYRTGTLDGYTF
TRBV3-1/TRBV3-2	TRBJ1-5	-	-	TGTGCCAGCAGCCTTGCTGGGAGAGGCAATCAGCCCCAGCATTTT	CASSLAGRGNQPQHF
TRBV9	TRBJ1-3	-	-	TGTGCCAGCAGCGTAGCACAGGGTTTGGGAAACACCATATATTTT	CASSVAQGLGNTIYF
TRBV2	TRBJ2-4	-	-	TGTGCCAGCAGAGCCGGAGGGGAAAACATTCAGTACTTC	CASRAGGENIQYF
TRBV4-1	TRBJ1-6	-	TRBD1	TGCGCCAGCAGCCAACGACAGGGGGTTGGCTTCTATAATTCACCCCTCCACTTT	CASSQRQGVGFYNSPLHF
TRBV28	TRBJ1-4	-	-	TGTGCCAGCAGTTCGGAAAGGAGTGAAAAACTGTTTTTT	CASSSERSEKLFF
TRBV5-4	TRBJ1-1	-	-	TGTGCCAGCAGCCCCGACCCCACGGGTGAAGCTTTCTTT	CASSPDPTGEAFF
TRBV5-1	TRBJ1-4	-	-	TGCGCCAGCAGACGGTCAACTAATGAAAAACTGTTTTTT	CASRRSTNEKLFF
TRBV2	TRBJ2-3	medium-sized	-	TGTGCCAGCAGTGACGACACCCGGGATACGCAGTATTTT	CASSDDTRDTQYF
TRBV5-1	TRBJ2-6	once	-	TGCGCCAGCGTCGAGGTCGCAGGGGCCAACGTCCTGACTTTC	CASVEVAGANVLTF
TRBV6-5	TRBJ2-5	-	TRBD1	TGTGCCAGCAGCTCAAACAGGGGAACGGGGACCCAGTACTTC	CASSSNRGTGTQYF
TRBV3-1/TRBV3-2	TRBJ1-3	-	-	TGTGCCAGCAGCCAAGCGAACACCATATATTTT	CASSQANTIYF
TRBV2	TRBJ2-5	once	TRBD2	TGTGCCAGCAGTGTCCCCTTAGCGGGGAGCACCCAAGAGACCCAGTACTTC	CASSVPLAGSTQETQYF
TRBV7-9	TRBJ2-5	once	-	TGTGCCAGCAGTTCTACAGGGAGAGCAGAGACCCAGTACTTC	CASSSTGRAETQYF
TRBV6-5	TRBJ2-5	-	-	TGTGCCAGCAGTTCGGTTGGGAGGCAAGAGACCCAGTACTTC	CASSSVGRQETQYF
TRBV19	TRBJ2-1	once	-	TGTGCCAGTAGTATAGGACACAGCTTGGATGAGCAGTTCTTC	CASSIGHSLDEQFF
TRBV28	TRBJ2-2	-	TRBD1	TGTGCCAGCAGAAGACAGGGGGCGTACACCGGGGAGCTGTTTTTT	CASRRQGAYTGELFF
TRBV19	TRBJ2-7	-	TRBD2	TGTGCCAGTAGTATAAGGGGAGGGGAGCAGTACTTC	CASSIRGGEQYF
TRBV3-1/TRBV3-2	TRBJ2-3	-	-	TGTGCCAGCAGCCCAGCCACGAGCCGGGGCACAGATACGCAGTATTTT	CASSPATSRGTDTQYF
TRBV2	TRBJ2-4	once	-	TGTGCCAGCAGTGAGAGATCGAGAGCCAAAAACATTCAGTACTTC	CASSERSRAKNIQYF
TRBV24-1	TRBJ1-6	-	TRBD1	TGTGCCACCAGTGATAGTACAGGGGGTAATTCACCCCTCCACTTT	CATSDSTGGNSPLHF
TRBV7-2	TRBJ1-2	few	-	TGTGCCAGCAGCTTATATGGTGGGGGGGTTGGCTACACCTTC	CASSLYGGGVGYTF
TRBV25-1	TRBJ1-5	-	-	TGTGCCAGCAGTGAGAGTTTGAGTAGCAATCAGCCCCAGCATTTT	CASSESLSSNQPQHF
TRBV6-5	TRBJ1-2	-	TRBD1	TGTGCCAGCAGGCAGTCTCAGGGGGCGAGGGGCTACACCTTC	CASRQSQGARGYTF
TRBV5-1	TRBJ1-6	-	-	TGCGCCAGCAGCTTGACGGTTACTAATTCACCCCTCCACTTT	CASSLTVTNSPLHF
TRBV6-5	TRBJ2-5	-	TRBD2	TGTGCCAGCAGTACCCCGGGAGGAAGTATCCAGTACTTC	CASSTPGGSIQYF
TRBV15	TRBJ1-5	-	-	TGTGCCACCAGCAGAGATGAAACAGTTTTACAGCCCCAGCATTTT	CATSRDETVLQPQHF
TRBV4-2	TRBJ2-1	-	-	TGTGCCAGCAGCCAGAACGAGCTGAATGAGCAGTTCTTC	CASSQNELNEQFF
TRBV19	TRBJ1-5	-	-	TGTGCCAGTAAGATAGGAGACAGGAGCAATCAGCCCCAGCATTTT	CASKIGDRSNQPQHF
TRBV2	TRBJ2-7	-	-	TGTGCCAGCACCCTAGCTTACGAGCAGTACTTC	CASTLAYEQYF
TRBV12-3/TRBV12-4	TRBJ2-5	-	-	TGTGCCAGCAGTTGGACAAAAGAGACCCAGTACTTC	CASSWTKETQYF
TRBV28	TRBJ2-5	-	-	TGTGCCAGCAGTCGAGGGAGGGGGCAAGAGACCCAGTACTTC	CASSRGRGQETQYF
TRBV7-6	TRBJ1-2	-	TRBD1	TGTGCCAGCAGCACCGGACAGGGACATTATGGCTACACCTTC	CASSTGQGHYGYTF
TRBV5-1	TRBJ2-3	-	TRBD2	TGCGCCAGCAGCATCCGACTAGCGGGGGGCACAGATACGCAGTATTTT	CASSIRLAGGTDTQYF
TRBV10-3	TRBJ1-2	once	TRBD1	TGTGCCATCAGTGATGACAGGGGGCTAACTGGCTACACCTTC	CAISDDRGLTGYTF
TRBV6-5	TRBJ1-2	-	TRBD1	TGTGCCAGCAGACGGCGACAGGGGGCCTATGGCTACACCTTC	CASRRRQGAYGYTF
TRBV18	TRBJ2-4	-	-	TGTGCCAGCTCACCACCGAGGCACAAAAACATTCAGTACTTC	CASSPPRHKNIQYF
TRBV7-3	TRBJ1-4	-	TRBD1	TGTGCCAGCAGCCCAGACAGGGGTGAAAAACTGTTTTTT	CASSPDRGEKLFF
TRBV2	TRBJ2-1	-	-	TGTGCCAGCAGTGTGTATTTTCAGTTCTTC	CASSVYFQFF
TRBV18	TRBJ2-5	-	-	TGTGCCAGCTCACCACTGTGGTCGGGGATCCAAGAGACCCAGTACTTC	CASSPLWSGIQETQYF
TRBV2	TRBJ1-5	-	-	TGTGCCAGCAAGCAGACAATTACAAATCAGCCCCAGCATTTT	CASKQTITNQPQHF